These T cell receptor beta chains were read from a single sample in a study of T cell repertoires in cytomegalovirus infection. One entry per CDR3 protein results from TCRdb running MiXCR on the reads. Of roughly 600,000 distinct CDR3 sequences listed, approximately 24% are singletons. Specimen: CD8+ T cells from PBMCs. The source is a human donor in good health (CMV status not recorded). Some clones in this sample may be carry-over from other donors' samples. The CDR3 runs from the conserved cysteine through the conserved F or W. The D gene is left open where the match is weak. The size entry is marked missing in some rows and otherwise reads once, few, many or a size class.

D,size,J,V,CDR3,DNA
TRBD2,few,TRBJ2-7,TRBV5-6,CASSLSSSGEPLHYEQYF,TGTGCCAGCAGCTTGTCTTCTAGCGGGGAACCTCTTCACTACGAGCAGTACTTC
TRBD2,few,TRBJ2-3,TRBV6-5,CASSQGLAEKEDTQYF,TGTGCCAGCAGTCAGGGACTAGCGGAAAAGGAAGATACGCAGTATTTT
TRBD1,NA,TRBJ2-1,TRBV5-6,CASSLYEGADEQFF,TGTGCCAGCAGCTTGTACGAGGGGGCGGATGAGCAGTTCTTC
TRBD2,NA,TRBJ2-7,TRBV29-1,CSVDTGLAGGFEQYF,TGCAGCGTTGATACCGGACTAGCGGGGGGATTCGAGCAGTACTTC
NA,many,TRBJ2-1,TRBV7-8,CASSLIARGDDNEQFF,TGTGCCAGCAGCTTAATAGCCAGAGGGGATGACAATGAGCAGTTCTTC
TRBD1,few,TRBJ2-1,TRBV27,CASSLGWTGPYNEQFF,TGTGCCAGCAGTTTAGGATGGACAGGGCCCTACAATGAGCAGTTCTTC
NA,few,TRBJ2-7,TRBV7-6,CASSLEGPNLRNEQYF,TGTGCCAGCAGCTTAGAGGGACCGAATCTTAGGAACGAGCAGTACTTC
NA,NA,TRBJ2-1,TRBV7-9,CASSLTGRRNEQFF,TGTGCCAGCAGCTTGACAGGCCGGAGGAATGAGCAGTTCTTC
NA,NA,TRBJ1-1,TRBV7-9,CASSPQPAGFMNTEAFF,TGTGCCAGCAGCCCCCAGCCCGCAGGGTTCATGAACACTGAAGCTTTCTTT
TRBD1,few,TRBJ2-1,TRBV20-1,CSAMYGQGTYNEQFF,TGCAGTGCTATGTACGGACAGGGCACCTACAATGAGCAGTTCTTC
TRBD1,NA,TRBJ2-7,TRBV2,CASSGTPGQGSYEQYF,TGTGCCAGCAGTGGAACCCCGGGACAGGGTTCCTACGAGCAGTACTTC
NA,many,TRBJ1-6,TRBV7-2,CASRSLRTYNSPLHF,TGTGCCAGCAGATCCCTGAGGACCTATAATTCACCCCTCCACTTT
TRBD1,NA,TRBJ2-7,TRBV7-9,CASSTTGGSYEQYF,TGTGCCAGCAGCACCACAGGGGGCTCCTACGAGCAGTACTTC
TRBD1,few,TRBJ1-6,TRBV7-2,CASSLSGTGLFLLSPLHF,TGTGCCAGCAGCCTTTCCGGGACAGGGCTCTTCCTCCTTTCACCCCTCCACTTT
TRBD1,NA,TRBJ1-5,TRBV6-2/TRBV6-3,CASSSTPQGVSNQPQHF,TGTGCCAGCAGTTCAACTCCACAGGGGGTGAGCAATCAGCCCCAGCATTTT
TRBD1,many,TRBJ1-1,TRBV7-3,CASSSPDRLNTEAFF,TGTGCCAGCAGCTCCCCGGACAGGTTGAACACTGAAGCTTTCTTT
NA,NA,TRBJ2-1,TRBV28,CASRRTGIPSYNEQFF,TGTGCCAGCAGAAGAACAGGGATCCCCTCCTACAATGAGCAGTTCTTC
TRBD1,many,TRBJ2-7,TRBV7-6,CASSLGHTGGDEQYF,TGTGCCAGCAGCTTGGGCCATACAGGGGGCGACGAGCAGTACTTC
TRBD2,NA,TRBJ2-3,TRBV6-1,CASSEASGGATDTQYF,TGTGCCAGCAGTGAAGCTAGCGGGGGGGCCACAGATACGCAGTATTTT
TRBD1,few,TRBJ1-4,TRBV6-5,CASSYGTVEKLFF,TGTGCCAGCAGTTACGGGACAGTAGAAAAACTGTTTTTT
NA,NA,TRBJ2-1,TRBV29-1,CSVEKAKGEQFF,TGCAGCGTTGAGAAGGCCAAGGGTGAGCAGTTCTTC
NA,NA,TRBJ2-1,TRBV29-1,CSVEPANNEQFF,TGCAGCGTTGAACCAGCAAACAATGAGCAGTTCTTC
NA,NA,TRBJ1-1,TRBV25-1,CATRQETMNTEAFF,TGTGCCACGAGACAGGAAACTATGAACACTGAAGCTTTCTTT
NA,NA,TRBJ2-5,TRBV12-3/TRBV12-4,CASSYLGGPQETQYF,TGTGCCAGCAGTTACCTCGGGGGCCCCCAAGAGACCCAGTACTTC
TRBD2,few,TRBJ2-7,TRBV4-1,CASSQTPGGYEQYF,TGCGCCAGCAGCCAAACCCCGGGGGGGTACGAGCAGTACTTC
NA,NA,TRBJ2-1,TRBV6-2/TRBV6-3,CASSYGLASNEQFF,TGTGCCAGCAGTTACGGGCTAGCCTCCAATGAGCAGTTCTTC
NA,once,TRBJ2-3,TRBV3-1,CASSHDTGHSTDTQYF,TGTGCCAGCAGCCACGATACCGGCCACAGCACAGATACGCAGTATTTT
NA,few,TRBJ1-1,TRBV20-1,CSATRPGQNTEAFF,TGCAGTGCTACAAGACCGGGACAGAACACTGAAGCTTTCTTT
NA,many,TRBJ1-2,TRBV20-1,CSARDPPDFYGYTF,TGCAGTGCTAGAGATCCCCCAGACTTCTATGGCTACACCTTC
NA,few,TRBJ1-2,TRBV7-2,CASDPVQGYYGYTF,TGTGCCAGCGACCCCGTGCAGGGGTACTATGGCTACACCTTC
TRBD1,few,TRBJ2-3,TRBV2,CASSERKQDRGPYTQYF,TGTGCCAGCAGTGAAAGGAAACAGGACAGGGGACCATATACGCAGTATTTT
NA,many,TRBJ2-7,TRBV7-9,CASRTGRYEQYF,TGTGCCAGCAGAACGGGGAGGTACGAGCAGTACTTC
NA,NA,TRBJ2-2,TRBV5-4,CASGNPLLYSGELFF,TGTGCCAGCGGAAACCCTCTCCTGTATTCCGGGGAGCTGTTTTTT
NA,many,TRBJ2-7,TRBV7-2,CASSLVQGWEQYF,TGTGCCAGCAGCTTAGTCCAGGGCTGGGAGCAGTACTTC